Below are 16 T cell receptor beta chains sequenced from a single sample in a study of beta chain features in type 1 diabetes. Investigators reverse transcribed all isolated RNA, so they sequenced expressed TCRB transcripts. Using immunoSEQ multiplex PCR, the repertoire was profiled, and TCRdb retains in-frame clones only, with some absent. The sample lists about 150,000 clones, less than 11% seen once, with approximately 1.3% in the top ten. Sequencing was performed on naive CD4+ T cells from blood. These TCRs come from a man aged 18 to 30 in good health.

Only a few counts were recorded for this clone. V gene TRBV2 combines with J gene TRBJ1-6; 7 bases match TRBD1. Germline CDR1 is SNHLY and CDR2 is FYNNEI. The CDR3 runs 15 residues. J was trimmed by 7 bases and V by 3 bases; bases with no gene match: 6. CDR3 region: CASSDRGWQNSPLHF. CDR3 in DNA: TGTGCCAGCAGTGACAGGGGGTGGCAAAATTCACCCCTCCACTTT.

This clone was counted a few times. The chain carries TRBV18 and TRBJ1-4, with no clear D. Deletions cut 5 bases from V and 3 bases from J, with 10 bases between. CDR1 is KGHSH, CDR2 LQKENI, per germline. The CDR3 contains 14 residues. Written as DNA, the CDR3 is TGTGCCAGCTCAACCCGGGGAGCTAATGAAAAACTGTTTTTT. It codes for CASSTRGANEKLFF.

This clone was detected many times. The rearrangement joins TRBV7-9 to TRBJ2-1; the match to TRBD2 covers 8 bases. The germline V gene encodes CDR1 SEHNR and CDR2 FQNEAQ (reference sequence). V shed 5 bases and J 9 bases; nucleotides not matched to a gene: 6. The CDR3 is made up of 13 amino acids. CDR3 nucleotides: TGTGCCAGCAGCCCCAGCGGGGGTGGTGAGCAGTTCTTC. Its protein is CASSPSGGGEQFF.

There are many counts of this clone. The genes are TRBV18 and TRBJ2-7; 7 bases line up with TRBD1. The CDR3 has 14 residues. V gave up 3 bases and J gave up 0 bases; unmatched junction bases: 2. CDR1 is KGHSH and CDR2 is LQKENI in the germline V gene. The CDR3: CASSPGQDSYEQYF. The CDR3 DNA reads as TGTGCCAGCTCACCTGGACAGGACTCCTACGAGCAGTACTTC.

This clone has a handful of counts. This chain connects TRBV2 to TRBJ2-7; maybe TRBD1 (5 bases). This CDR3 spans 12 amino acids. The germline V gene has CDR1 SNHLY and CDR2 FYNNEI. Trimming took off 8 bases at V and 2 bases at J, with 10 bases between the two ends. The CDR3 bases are TGTGCCAGCGACATCAGGGCCTACGAGCAGTACTTC. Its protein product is CASDIRAYEQYF.

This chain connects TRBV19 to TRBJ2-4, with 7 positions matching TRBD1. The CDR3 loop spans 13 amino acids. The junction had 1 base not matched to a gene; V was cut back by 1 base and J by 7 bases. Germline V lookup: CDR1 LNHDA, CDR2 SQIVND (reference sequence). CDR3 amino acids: CASSIGGQNIQYF. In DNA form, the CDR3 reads TGTGCCAGTAGTATAGGGGGACAGAACATTCAGTACTTC.

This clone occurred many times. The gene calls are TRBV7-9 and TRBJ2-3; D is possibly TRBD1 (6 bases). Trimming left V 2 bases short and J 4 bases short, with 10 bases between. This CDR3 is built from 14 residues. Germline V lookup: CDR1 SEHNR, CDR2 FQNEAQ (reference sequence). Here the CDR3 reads CASSLRDNPDTQYF. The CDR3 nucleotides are TGTGCCAGCAGCTTACGGGACAATCCAGATACGCAGTATTTT.

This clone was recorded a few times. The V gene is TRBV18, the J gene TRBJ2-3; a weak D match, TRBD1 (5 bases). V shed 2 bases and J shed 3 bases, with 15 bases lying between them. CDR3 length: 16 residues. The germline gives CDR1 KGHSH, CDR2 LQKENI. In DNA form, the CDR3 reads TGTGCCAGCTCACCAGGTGCGCCAGGGAATACAGATACGCAGTATTTT. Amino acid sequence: CASSPGAPGNTDTQYF. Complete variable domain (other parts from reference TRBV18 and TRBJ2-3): NAGVMQNPRHLVRRRGQEARLRCSPMKGHSHVYWYRQLPEEGLKFMVYLQKENIIDESGMPKERFSAEFPKEGPSILRIQQVVRGDSAAYFCASSPGAPGNTDTQYFGPGTRLTVL.

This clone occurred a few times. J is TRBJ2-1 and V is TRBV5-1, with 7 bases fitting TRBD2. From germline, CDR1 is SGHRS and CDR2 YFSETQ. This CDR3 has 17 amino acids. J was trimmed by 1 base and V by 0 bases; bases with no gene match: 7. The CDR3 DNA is TGCGCCAGCAGCTTGGTGGGTGGGGGGGTTTCCTACAATGAGCAGTTCTTC. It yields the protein CASSLVGGGVSYNEQFF.

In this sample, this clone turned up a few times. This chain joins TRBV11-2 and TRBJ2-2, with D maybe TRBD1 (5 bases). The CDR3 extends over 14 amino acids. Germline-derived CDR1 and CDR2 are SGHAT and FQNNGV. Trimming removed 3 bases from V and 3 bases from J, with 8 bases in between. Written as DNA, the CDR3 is TGTGCCAGCAGCTTTGACAGAGACACCGGGGAGCTGTTTTTT. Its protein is CASSFDRDTGELFF.

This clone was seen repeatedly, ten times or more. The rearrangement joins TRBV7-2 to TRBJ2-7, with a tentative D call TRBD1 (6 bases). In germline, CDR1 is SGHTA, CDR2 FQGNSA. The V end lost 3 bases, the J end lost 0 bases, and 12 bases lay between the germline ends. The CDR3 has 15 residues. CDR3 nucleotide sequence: TGTGCCAGCAGCTTCGAGGGGGTTAGCTCCTACGAGCAGTACTTC. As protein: CASSFEGVSSYEQYF.

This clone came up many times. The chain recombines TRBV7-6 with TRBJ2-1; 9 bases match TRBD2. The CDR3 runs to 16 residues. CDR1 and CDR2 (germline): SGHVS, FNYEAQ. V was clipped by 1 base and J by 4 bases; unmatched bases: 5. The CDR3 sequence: CASSLVAGGRYNEQFF. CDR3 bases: TGTGCCAGCAGCTTAGTGGCGGGGGGGCGTTACAATGAGCAGTTCTTC.

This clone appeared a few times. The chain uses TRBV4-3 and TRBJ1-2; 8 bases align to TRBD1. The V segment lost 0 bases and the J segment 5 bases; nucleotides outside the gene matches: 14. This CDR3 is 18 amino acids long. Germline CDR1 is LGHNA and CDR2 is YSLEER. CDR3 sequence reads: CASSQDVAGGAYRYGYTF. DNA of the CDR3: TGCGCCAGCAGCCAAGACGTGGCAGGGGGCGCCTATAGGTATGGCTACACCTTC.

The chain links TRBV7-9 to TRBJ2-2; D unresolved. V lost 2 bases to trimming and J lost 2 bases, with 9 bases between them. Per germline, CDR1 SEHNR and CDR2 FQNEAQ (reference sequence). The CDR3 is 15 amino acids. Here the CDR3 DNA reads TGTGCCAGCAGCTTATTGGCCGCAAACACCGGGGAGCTGTTTTTT. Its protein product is CASSLLAANTGELFF.

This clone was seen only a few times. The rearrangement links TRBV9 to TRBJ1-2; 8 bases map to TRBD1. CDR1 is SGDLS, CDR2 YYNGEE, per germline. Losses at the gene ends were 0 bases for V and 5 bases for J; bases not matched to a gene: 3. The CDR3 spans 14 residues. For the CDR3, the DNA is TGTGCCAGCAGCGTAGGAGACAGGGGTTATGGCTACACCTTC. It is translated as CASSVGDRGYGYTF.

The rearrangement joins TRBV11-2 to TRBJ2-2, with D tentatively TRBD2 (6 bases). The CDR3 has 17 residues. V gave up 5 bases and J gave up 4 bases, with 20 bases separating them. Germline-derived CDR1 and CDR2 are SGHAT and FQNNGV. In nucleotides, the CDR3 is TGTGCCAGCAGCCGGGCGGGCGGGGTTAGGGGCACCGGGGAGCTGTTTTTT. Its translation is CASSRAGGVRGTGELFF.